What follows are 2 T cell receptor beta chains derived from one specimen sequenced in a study of shared clonotypes between healthy human individuals. The table came from immunoSEQ multiplex PCR; TCRdb's copy has only in-frame clones and leaves some out. The repertoire holds hundreds of thousands of clones, with around three quarters as singletons. Sequences were obtained from PBMCs. The origin of the receptors is a woman between 40 and 55 years old in good health. Some clones in this sample may be carry-over from other donors' samples.

To note about this clone: Compared with germline, one end of the junction differs, possibly owing to a read error. The chain employs TRBV28 and TRBJ2-7; TRBD1 is a possible D gene (5 bases). Germline V gives CDR1 MDHEN, CDR2 SYDVKM. The CDR3 totals 15 residues. The CDR3 coding sequence is TGTGCCAGCAGCTTATCAGGGAAAAGCTCCTACGAGCAGTACTTC. As protein: CASSLSGKSSYEQYF.

The gene calls are TRBV5-6 and TRBJ2-1; D may be TRBD2 (6 bases). Trimming stripped 6 bases from V and 2 bases from J, with 15 bases between. This CDR3 is 15 amino acids long. From germline, CDR1 is SGHDT and CDR2 YYEEEE. CDR3 region: CASNRGTHAYNEQFF. CDR3 sequence (DNA): TGTGCCAGCAACCGCGGGACCCACGCCTACAATGAGCAGTTCTTC.